This T cell receptor beta chain was obtained from a study of blood T cells in healthy people across ages. The table lists this clonotype with a few counts. V lost 5 bases, J lost 5 bases, and 12 bases lay in between. The germline CDR1 and CDR2 sequences are SGHVS and FNYEAQ. The CDR3 runs 13 residues. Then a second PCR, running about 7 to 11 cycles, was carried out with a sample-barcoded 5' primer and a J-beta primer mix. TCRdb reprocessed the 5' RACE reads with MiXCR, giving one entry per CDR3 protein. The sample holds around 790,000 distinct CDR3 sequences, under 45% seen once. The study isolated at least 6.5 million PBMCs from each sample.

Sample: blood. This receptor was obtained from a man aged 55 to 69 in good health. The V gene is TRBV7-6, the J gene TRBJ2-5, with D perhaps TRBD2 (7 bases). The CDR3: CASSGGAFETQYF. In DNA form, the CDR3 reads TGTGCCAGCAGCGGGGGGGCCTTTGAGACCCAGTACTTC.